A selection of T cell receptor beta chains follows, all from one sample in a study of response to subunit inactivated influenza vaccine. TCRdb redid the calling of the RT-PCR reads with MiXCR, one entry per CDR3 protein. This sample yields about 700,000 distinct CDR3 sequences, of which over 11% are seen a single time; roughly 6.4% belongs to the top ten. Sequencing used PBMCs from blood, obtained around 15 days before vaccination. The receptors stem from a man in his fifties who received an inactivated influenza vaccine. CDR3s include the opening cysteine and the closing phenylalanine or tryptophan. The order of the fields is D gene, V gene, J gene, clone size, CDR3 protein. A D gene is named only where the DNA matches it firmly. Part of the rows lack a size; the others show once, few, many or a class for expanded clones.

NA	TRBV7-8	TRBJ2-2	NA	CASSIGGASRTGELFF
TRBD1	TRBV10-3	TRBJ2-3	many	CAISGQGTDTQYF
NA	TRBV12-3/TRBV12-4	TRBJ2-5	NA	CASSLYRGLETQYF
TRBD2	TRBV27	TRBJ2-7	few	CASRGLAGGWQYF
TRBD2	TRBV29-1	TRBJ2-2	few	CSAYGGAGELFF
NA	TRBV20-1	TRBJ2-3	few	CSGRLSAIETDTQYF
NA	TRBV20-1	TRBJ2-7	NA	CSVSEGARNEQYF
TRBD1	TRBV7-9	TRBJ1-3	NA	CASSSTGGLSGNTIYF
NA	TRBV24-1	TRBJ2-1	few	CATSDFAGNEQFF
TRBD2	TRBV4-2	TRBJ2-7	NA	CASSQTGTSGSYEQYF
NA	TRBV18	TRBJ2-3	NA	CASSPDPAGLTDTQYF
NA	TRBV10-1	TRBJ1-1	NA	CASSRGTITEAFF
NA	TRBV7-8	TRBJ2-1	few	CASSWANRIRPDSYNEQFF
TRBD1	TRBV18	TRBJ2-1	NA	CASSPPWGQGALGFTYNEQFF
NA	TRBV28	TRBJ2-2	NA	CASRKHDTGELFF
NA	TRBV3-1	TRBJ2-6	many	CASSRQGSGANVLTF
NA	TRBV10-3	TRBJ2-4	few	CASGAWENIQYF
TRBD1	TRBV7-9	TRBJ1-6	few	CASSFSTGTGYSPLHF
TRBD2	TRBV28	TRBJ2-7	NA	CASKLADSYEQYF
TRBD1	TRBV4-2	TRBJ2-2	NA	CASSQDTGTGVRGELFF
TRBD2	TRBV10-1	TRBJ2-1	NA	CASSQLGSGGFNEQFF
NA	TRBV24-1	TRBJ2-1	few	CATSDYPLGNEQFF
NA	TRBV20-1	TRBJ2-3	few	CSARAGADTQYF
NA	TRBV9	TRBJ2-3	few	CASSVATRTTDTQYF
NA	TRBV3-1	TRBJ1-1	NA	CASSQVLRGGRMNTEAFF
NA	TRBV27	TRBJ2-1	few	CASSLRGGGPYNEQFF
TRBD1	TRBV12-3/TRBV12-4	TRBJ1-2	NA	CASRRQGGGYTF
NA	TRBV3-1	TRBJ2-5	NA	CASSQTLQETQYF
TRBD1	TRBV29-1	TRBJ1-6	few	CSVGAGGNSPLHF
NA	TRBV12-3/TRBV12-4	TRBJ1-5	many	CASSQTSGNQPQHF
NA	TRBV6-5	TRBJ2-5	few	CASSSFSAPVETQYF
NA	TRBV7-2	TRBJ1-6	few	CASSFRPGLGNSPLHF
NA	TRBV29-1	TRBJ2-1	NA	CSVAPVDEQFF
TRBD1	TRBV28	TRBJ2-7	few	CASSLFRLGTAPSYEQYF
NA	TRBV15	TRBJ2-3	many	CATSEGRAYTQYF
TRBD1	TRBV4-1	TRBJ1-5	NA	CASSQDETGVGQPQHF
NA	TRBV20-1	TRBJ2-1	NA	CSAWRTTNNEQFF